One sample yielded the 5 T cell receptor beta chains listed below, sequenced in a study of control samples from healthy donors and cancer patients. The table came from immunoSEQ multiplex PCR; TCRdb's copy has only in-frame clones and leaves some out. The repertoire holds 150,000 to 200,000 clones, around 90% seen once, with approximately 1.4% in the top ten. The sequencing sample was made of blood. Source of these receptors: a woman in her forties or fifties in good health.

V and J are TRBV11-2 and TRBJ2-1; D perhaps matches TRBD2 (5 bases). Between the trimmed V and J ends, which lost 9 bases and 8 bases, there was a span of 17 bases. The CDR3 extends over 13 amino acids. Germline CDR1 reads SGHAT; CDR2 reads FQNNGV. CDR3: CASRLRGRDEQFF. Here the CDR3 DNA reads TGTGCCAGTAGACTGAGAGGGCGGGATGAGCAGTTCTTC.

This chain's CDR3 is CASSLKLNYGYTF. CDR3 DNA sequence: TGTGCCAGCAGTTTGAAGCTGAACTATGGCTACACCTTC. This chain uses TRBV27 with TRBJ1-2; D remains ambiguous. The CDR3 extends over 13 amino acids. V was shortened by 3 bases and J by 2 bases, with 7 bases between the two germline ends. The germline V gene encodes CDR1 MNHEY and CDR2 SMNVEV (reference sequence).

CDR3 sequence reads: CASSPRADSYEQYF. The CDR3 DNA reads as TGTGCCAGCTCACCAAGGGCAGATTCCTACGAGCAGTACTTC. The chain carries TRBV18 and TRBJ2-7; no definite D call. The CDR3 spans 14 residues. Trimming cost V 2 bases and J 1 base, with 9 bases left between them. Germline V gives CDR1 KGHSH, CDR2 LQKENI.

The chain links TRBV9 to TRBJ1-4, with a weak D call TRBD1 (6 bases). V dropped 3 bases and J dropped 2 bases, with 11 bases sitting between them. This CDR3 spans 15 amino acids. CDR1 is SGDLS and CDR2 is YYNGEE in the germline V gene. The DNA of the CDR3 is TGTGCCAGCAGCGCGGGAGACAGGACTAATGAAAAACTGTTTTTT. It yields the protein CASSAGDRTNEKLFF.

The rearrangement links TRBV6-6 to TRBJ2-7; 9 nucleotides align to TRBD1. V dropped 6 bases and J dropped 1; count of bases not matched to a gene: 4. Per germline, CDR1 MNHNY and CDR2 SVGAGI (reference sequence). This CDR3 is 14 amino acids long. The CDR3 sequence: CASRTGQGSYEQYF. The CDR3 DNA is TGTGCCAGCAGGACGGGACAGGGATCCTACGAGCAGTACTTC.